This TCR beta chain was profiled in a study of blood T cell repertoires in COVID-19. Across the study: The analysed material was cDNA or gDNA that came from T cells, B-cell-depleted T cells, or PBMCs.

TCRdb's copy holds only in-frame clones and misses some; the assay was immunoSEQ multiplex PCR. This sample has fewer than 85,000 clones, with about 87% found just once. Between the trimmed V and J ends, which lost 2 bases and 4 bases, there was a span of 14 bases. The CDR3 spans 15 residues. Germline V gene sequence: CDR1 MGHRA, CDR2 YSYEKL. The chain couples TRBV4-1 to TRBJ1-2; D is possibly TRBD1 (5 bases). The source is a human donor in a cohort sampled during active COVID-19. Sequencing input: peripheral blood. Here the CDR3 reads CASSQPERGGYGYTF. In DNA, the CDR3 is TGCGCCAGCAGCCAACCCGAAAGGGGCGGCTATGGCTACACCTTC.